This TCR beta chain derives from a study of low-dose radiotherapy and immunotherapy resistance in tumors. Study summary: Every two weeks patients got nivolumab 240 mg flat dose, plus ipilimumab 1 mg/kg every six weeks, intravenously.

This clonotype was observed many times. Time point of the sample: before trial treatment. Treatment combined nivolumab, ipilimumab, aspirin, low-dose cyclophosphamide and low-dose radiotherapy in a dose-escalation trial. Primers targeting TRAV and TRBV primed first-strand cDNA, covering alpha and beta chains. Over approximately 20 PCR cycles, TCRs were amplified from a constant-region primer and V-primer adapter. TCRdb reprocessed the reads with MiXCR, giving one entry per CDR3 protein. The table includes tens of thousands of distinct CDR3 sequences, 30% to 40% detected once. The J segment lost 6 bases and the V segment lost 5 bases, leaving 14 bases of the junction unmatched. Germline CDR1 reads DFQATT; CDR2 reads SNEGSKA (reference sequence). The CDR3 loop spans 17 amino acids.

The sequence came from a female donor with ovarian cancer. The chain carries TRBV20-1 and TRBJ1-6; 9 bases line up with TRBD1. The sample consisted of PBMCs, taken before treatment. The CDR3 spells CSAPIIQGAGRNSPLHF. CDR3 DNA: TGCAGTGCTCCGATTATACAGGGGGCAGGACGTAATTCACCCCTCCACTTT.